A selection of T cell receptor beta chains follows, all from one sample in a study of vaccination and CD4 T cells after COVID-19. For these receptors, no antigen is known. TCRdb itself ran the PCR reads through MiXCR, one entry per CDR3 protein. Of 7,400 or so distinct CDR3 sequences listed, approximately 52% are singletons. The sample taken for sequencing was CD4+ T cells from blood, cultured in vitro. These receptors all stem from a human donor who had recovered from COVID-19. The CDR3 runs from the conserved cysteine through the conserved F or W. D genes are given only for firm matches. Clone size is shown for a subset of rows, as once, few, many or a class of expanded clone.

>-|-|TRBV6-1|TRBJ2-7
CASTHATSYEQYF
TGTGCCAGCACCCACGCAACCTCCTACGAGCAGTACTTC
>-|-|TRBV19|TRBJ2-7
CASSSAYEQYF
TGTGCCAGTAGTAGCGCCTACGAGCAGTACTTC
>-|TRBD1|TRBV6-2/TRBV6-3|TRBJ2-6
CASSSGGSGANVLTF
TGTGCCAGCAGTTCAGGGGGCTCTGGGGCCAACGTCCTGACTTTC
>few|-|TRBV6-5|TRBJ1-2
CASSSDKSSYGYTF
TGTGCCAGCAGTTCTGACAAGTCGAGCTATGGCTACACCTTC
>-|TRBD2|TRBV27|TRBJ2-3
CASSSWGGGEDTQYF
TGTGCCAGCAGTAGTTGGGGGGGAGGGGAAGATACGCAGTATTTT
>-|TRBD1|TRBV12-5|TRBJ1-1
CASGPGTGTTEAFF
TGTGCTAGTGGTCCCGGGACAGGGACTACTGAAGCTTTCTTT
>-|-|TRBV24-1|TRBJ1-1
CATSDPNTEAFF
TGTGCCACCAGTGACCCGAACACTGAAGCTTTCTTT
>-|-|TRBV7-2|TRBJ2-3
CASTRGAYQDTQYF
TGTGCCAGCACCCGGGGGGCTTATCAAGATACGCAGTATTTT
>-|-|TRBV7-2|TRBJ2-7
CASSLAGGRPNEQYF
TGTGCCAGCAGCTTAGCGGGGGGGCGACCGAACGAGCAGTACTTC
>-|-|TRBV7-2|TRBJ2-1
CASSLVAGRGNEQFF
TGTGCCAGCAGCTTAGTGGCGGGACGGGGGAATGAGCAGTTCTTC
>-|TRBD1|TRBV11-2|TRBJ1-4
CASSLAGQGGEKLFF
TGTGCCAGCAGCTTAGCAGGGCAGGGGGGTGAAAAACTGTTTTTT
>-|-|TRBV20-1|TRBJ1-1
CSARDGGATTEAFF
TGCAGTGCTAGAGATGGAGGGGCGACCACTGAAGCTTTCTTT
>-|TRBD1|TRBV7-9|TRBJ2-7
CASSTGTGGFYEQYF
TGTGCCAGCAGCACCGGGACAGGGGGTTTCTACGAGCAGTACTTC
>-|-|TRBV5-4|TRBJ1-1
CASTQGRGRHPTEAFF
TGTGCCAGCACCCAAGGCAGGGGACGACATCCCACTGAAGCTTTCTTT
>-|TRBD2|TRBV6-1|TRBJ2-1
CASRASGGPSYNEQFF
TGTGCCAGCAGGGCTAGCGGGGGCCCCTCCTACAATGAGCAGTTCTTC
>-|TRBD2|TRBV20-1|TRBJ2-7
CSARGGRATYEQYF
TGCAGTGCTAGGGGGGGGAGGGCAACCTACGAGCAGTACTTC
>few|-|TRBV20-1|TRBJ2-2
CSARKGVTGELFF
TGCAGTGCTAGGAAGGGGGTCACCGGGGAGCTGTTTTTT
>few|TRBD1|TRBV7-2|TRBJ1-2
CASSLDPTTRGRGYGYTF
TGTGCCAGCAGCTTAGACCCCACCACCAGGGGGCGCGGCTATGGCTACACCTTC
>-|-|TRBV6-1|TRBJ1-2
CASSKETGAYGYTF
TGTGCCAGCAGTAAAGAGACAGGCGCCTATGGCTACACCTTC
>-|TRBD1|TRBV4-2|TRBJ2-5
CASSQRSGQGAETQYF
TGTGCCAGCAGCCAGCGCTCGGGACAGGGGGCAGAGACCCAGTACTTC
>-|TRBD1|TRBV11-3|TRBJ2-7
CASSPALGQGGYEQYF
TGTGCCAGCAGCCCCGCTCTGGGACAGGGAGGTTACGAGCAGTACTTC
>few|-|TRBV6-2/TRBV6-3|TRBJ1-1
CASREARATTEAFF
TGTGCCAGCAGAGAAGCCAGGGCTACCACTGAAGCTTTCTTT
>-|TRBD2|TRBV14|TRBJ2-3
CASSHSRTSGSTDTQYF
TGTGCCAGCAGCCACTCTCGGACTAGCGGGAGCACAGATACGCAGTATTTT
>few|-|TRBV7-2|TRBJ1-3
CASSLNPLATSGNTIYF
TGTGCCAGCAGCTTAAACCCCCTGGCAACCTCTGGAAACACCATATATTTT
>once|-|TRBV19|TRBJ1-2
CASSISGSTFYYGYTF
TGTGCCAGTAGTATATCGGGCAGTACGTTCTACTATGGCTACACCTTC
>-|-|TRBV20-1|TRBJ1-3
CSARSGDKGGNTIYF
TGCAGTGCTAGATCAGGGGATAAGGGTGGAAACACCATATATTTT
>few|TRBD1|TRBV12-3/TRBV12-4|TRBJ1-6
CASSRTGVKSSYNSPLHF
TGTGCCAGCAGCCGGACAGGCGTGAAAAGCTCCTATAATTCACCCCTCCACTTT
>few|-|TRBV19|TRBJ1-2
CASSPTPSGYTF
TGTGCCAGTAGCCCGACTCCGAGTGGCTACACCTTC
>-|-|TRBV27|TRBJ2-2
CASRLLALGAGELFF
TGTGCCAGCAGGCTACTAGCTCTCGGGGCCGGGGAGCTGTTTTTT
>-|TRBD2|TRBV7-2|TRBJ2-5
CASSLVGLVIQETQYF
TGTGCCAGCAGCTTGGTGGGACTAGTGATCCAAGAGACCCAGTACTTC
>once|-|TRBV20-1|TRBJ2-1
CSARVRPNEQFF
TGCAGTGCTAGAGTTAGGCCGAATGAGCAGTTCTTC
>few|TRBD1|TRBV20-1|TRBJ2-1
CSARNPDRVGNEQFF
TGCAGTGCTAGAAACCCGGACAGGGTGGGCAATGAGCAGTTCTTC
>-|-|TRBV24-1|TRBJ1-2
CATSDADRSTGYTF
TGTGCCACCAGTGATGCCGACAGGTCCACTGGCTACACCTTC
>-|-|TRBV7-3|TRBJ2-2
CASSSDRTGELFF
TGTGCCAGCAGCTCGGACCGGACCGGGGAGCTGTTTTTT
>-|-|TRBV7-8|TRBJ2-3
CASSLGLRRNTDTQYF
TGTGCCAGCAGCTTGGGACTCCGCCGCAACACAGATACGCAGTATTTT
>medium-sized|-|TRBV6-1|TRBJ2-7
CASMVKADTYEQYF
TGTGCCAGCATGGTAAAGGCCGACACCTACGAGCAGTACTTC
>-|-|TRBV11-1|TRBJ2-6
CASIPPGANVLTF
TGTGCCAGCATCCCACCCGGGGCCAACGTCCTGACTTTC
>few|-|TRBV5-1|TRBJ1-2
CASSLVQAPVYGYTF
TGCGCCAGCAGCTTGGTACAGGCCCCCGTCTATGGCTACACCTTC
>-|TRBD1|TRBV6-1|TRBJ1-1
CASSRTGGNGDTEAFF
TGTGCCAGCAGCCGTACAGGGGGGAACGGGGACACTGAAGCTTTCTTT
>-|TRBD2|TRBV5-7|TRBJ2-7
CASSFSGGAYEQYF
TGTGCCAGCAGCTTCAGCGGGGGCGCCTACGAGCAGTACTTC
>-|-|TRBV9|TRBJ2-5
CASSATSRPYLGETQYF
TGTGCCAGCAGCGCAACCTCCCGACCCTACCTTGGGGAGACCCAGTACTTC
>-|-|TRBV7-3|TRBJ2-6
CASSFSGANVLTF
TGTGCCAGCAGCTTCAGTGGGGCCAACGTCCTGACTTTC
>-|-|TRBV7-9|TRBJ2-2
CASSLRGNTGELFF
TGTGCCAGCAGCTTGCGGGGGAACACCGGGGAGCTGTTTTTT
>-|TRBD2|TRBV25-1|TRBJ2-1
CASSENVRVGGPGNEQFF
TGTGCCAGCAGTGAAAACGTCCGAGTGGGAGGGCCGGGAAATGAGCAGTTCTTC
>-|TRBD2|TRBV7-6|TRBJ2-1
CASSLSGGYNEQFF
TGTGCCAGCAGCTTATCGGGGGGTTACAATGAGCAGTTCTTC
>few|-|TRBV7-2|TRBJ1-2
CASSFQGNYGYTF
TGTGCCAGCAGCTTTCAAGGGAACTATGGCTACACCTTC
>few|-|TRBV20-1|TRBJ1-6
CSARQGLDNSPLHF
TGCAGTGCTAGACAGGGCTTGGATAATTCACCCCTCCACTTT
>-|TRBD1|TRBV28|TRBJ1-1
CASSPLTGKGSTEAFF
TGTGCCAGCAGTCCGCTGACAGGGAAGGGGAGCACTGAAGCTTTCTTT
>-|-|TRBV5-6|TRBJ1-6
CASSLAAGVHNSPLHF
TGTGCCAGCAGCTTGGCCGCGGGAGTGCACAATTCACCCCTCCACTTT
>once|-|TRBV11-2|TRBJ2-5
CASSLTQETQYF
TGTGCCAGCAGCTTAACCCAAGAGACCCAGTACTTC
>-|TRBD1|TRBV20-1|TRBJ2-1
CSVPRDRGGLSYNEQFF
TGCAGCGTCCCTCGGGACAGGGGAGGCCTCTCCTACAATGAGCAGTTCTTC
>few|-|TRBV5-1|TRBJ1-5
CASSLDHPDQPQHF
TGCGCCAGCAGCTTGGATCATCCCGATCAGCCCCAGCATTTT
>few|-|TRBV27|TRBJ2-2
CASSTHGAGVIGELFF
TGTGCCAGCAGCACCCATGGGGCAGGGGTTATCGGGGAGCTGTTTTTT